A single T cell receptor (beta chain) is shown here with its context. Its antigen remains unidentified. No base quality information exists; no much larger clone differs at one position. TCRB CDR3 regions were amplified from approximately 2 ug genomic DNA, or all available DNA if less, using the immunoSEQ assay. Multiplex PCR used 60 forward primers for TCR V beta segments and 13 reverse primers for J beta segments. To estimate reads per starting template, synthetic control templates were spiked into each sample at limiting dilution. Sequencing produced 87 bp reads on the Illumina HiSeq System. Per the authors' processing: PCR and sequencing errors were removed by merging closely related sequences with a nearest neighbor algorithm. TCR overlap was measured as the percentage of unique tumor TCR beta sequences also present in the same patient's peripheral blood. TCRdb carries this immuneACCESS record with in-frame sequences only. Its versions omit some clonotypes, under half of them owing to an unresolved V gene in the studies checked, with the rest unexplained. D and trimming were read from the DNA, whereas the V and J calls and clone size are those reported in that table. This sample has fewer than 70,000 clones in its table, and 70% to 90% of those were observed once. Of the sample, roughly 8.5% is held by the ten largest clones.

V ends up 0 bases short and J 4 bases short, with an unmatched junction base count of 5. Its CDR3 holds 17 amino acids, cysteine through phenylalanine. The CDR3 DNA has 51 bases and is translated from base 1. CDR1 and CDR2, per the germline V gene, are KGHSH and LQKENI. This sample is drawn from a study of glioma-infiltrating T cells after dendritic cell vaccination (dated by TCRdb to about 2016). Concerning the study at large: Of the 15 glioblastoma patients in the cohort, all drawn from Phase I and II dendritic cell vaccination trials, 9 were newly diagnosed and 6 had recurrent disease. Between the early 2000s and the early 2010s, patients were given autologous tumor lysate-pulsed dendritic cell vaccination. The vaccine consisted of monocyte-derived dendritic cells cultured less than eight days with IL-4 and GM-CSF, then pulsed overnight with autologous tumor lysate. Patients received three intradermal dendritic cell vaccine injections at biweekly intervals in the arm below the axilla. Deep sequencing of TCR beta CDR3 regions was used to quantify tumor-infiltrating lymphocyte content and compare tumor and blood repertoires in dendritic cell-vaccinated glioblastoma patients. Survival after dendritic cell vaccination was correlated with TCR sequencing metrics such as TIL content and the overlap between tumor and blood repertoires. Study-level results and caveats: The TCR overlap response model with three groups was called speculative and said to need prospective validation. No direct relationship between TCR clonality and survival was found, suggesting that a diverse polyclonal response may matter. After dendritic cell vaccination, a higher estimated pretreatment TIL content predicted longer time to progression and overall survival. The cohort was small and heterogeneous, few patients had complete blood and tumor sets, and even fewer had initial-recurrent tumor pairs.

The time point tag for this specimen amounts to: after dendritic cell vaccination, including at tumor progression/relapse. Selection of patients required sufficient residual fresh-frozen tumor tissue and over two years of available survival data. An isocitrate dehydrogenase mutation was not carried by any of the glioblastoma patients, although molecular status was otherwise variable. PBMC collection took place before vaccination, two weeks after the third vaccination, and at tumor progression if progression occurred. Genomic DNA was extracted with the Qiagen DNeasy Blood extraction Kit. Material: blood, obtained after dendritic cell vaccination. This sequence was found in a human donor with glioblastoma. Here the chain combines TRBV18 and TRBJ2-4, with 11 middle bases fitting TRBD2. The CDR3 region: CASSPPLAGGLKNIQYF. The DNA sequence is as follows: TGTGCCAGCTCACCACCTCTAGCGGGGGGCCTGAAAAACATTCAGTACTTC.